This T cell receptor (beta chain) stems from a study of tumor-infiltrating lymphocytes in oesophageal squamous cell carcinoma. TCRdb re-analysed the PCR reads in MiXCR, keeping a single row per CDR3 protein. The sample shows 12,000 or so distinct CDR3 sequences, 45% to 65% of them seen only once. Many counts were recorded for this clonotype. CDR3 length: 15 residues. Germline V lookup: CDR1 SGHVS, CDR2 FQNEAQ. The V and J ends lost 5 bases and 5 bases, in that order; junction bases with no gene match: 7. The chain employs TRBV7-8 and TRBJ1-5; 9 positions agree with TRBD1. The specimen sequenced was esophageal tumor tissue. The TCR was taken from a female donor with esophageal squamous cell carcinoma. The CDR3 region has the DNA TGTGCCAGCAGCCCCCAACAGGGGGCCCATCAGCCCCAGCATTTT. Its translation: CASSPQQGAHQPQHF.